This TCR beta chain was identified during a study of response to subunit inactivated influenza vaccine. TCRdb redid the calling of the RT-PCR reads with MiXCR, one entry per CDR3 protein. This table holds around 300,000 distinct CDR3 sequences, roughly 22% found once. Points from the study as a whole: Authors suggested seasonal influenza vaccinations each recruit few new T cells.

Worth noting for this clonotype: Its antigen is unidentified.

Germline V gene data show CDR1 as LGHNA and CDR2 as YNFKEQ. The CDR3 sequence is 12 residues long. V lost 0 bases to trimming and J lost 6 bases, with 4 bases between them. The receptor was isolated from a man aged 50-75 years who received an inactivated influenza vaccine. Sequencing used PBMCs from blood, obtained 21 months after vaccination. V is TRBV4-2 and J is TRBJ2-3; D remains unclear. The CDR3 DNA sequence: TGTGCCAGCAGCCAAGATCTTGATACGCAGTATTTT. Residues: CASSQDLDTQYF.